Included here is one TCR beta chain sequence, with context. What it binds is not known. The sample is drawn from a study of T cell repertoires in cytomegalovirus infection. Looking at the study overall: Well-studied HLA-B-restricted CMV epitopes were used in the study alongside recently identified HLA-C-restricted ones.

Study-wide points: The response measured ex vivo was dominated by TCR beta clonotypes (HLA-C-restricted and CMV-specific).

Via MiXCR, TCRdb re-called the reads, giving one row per CDR3 protein. The sample carries 550,000 to 850,000 distinct CDR3 sequences, around 31% recorded once. The specimen was cultured PBMCs, collected from culture after CMV antigen stimulation. This TCR was recovered from a human donor in good health (CMV status not recorded). Some clones in this sample may be carry-over from other donors' samples.

The CDR3: CASSDTPGPEQFF. In nucleotides, the CDR3 is TGTGCCAGCAGCGATACTCCGGGCCCTGAGCAGTTCTTC. The gene calls are TRBV7-2 and TRBJ2-1; D not certain. V shed 5 bases and J shed 9 bases, with 14 bases lying between them. Germline V gene sequence: CDR1 SGHTA, CDR2 FQGNSA. CDR3 length equals 13 residues.